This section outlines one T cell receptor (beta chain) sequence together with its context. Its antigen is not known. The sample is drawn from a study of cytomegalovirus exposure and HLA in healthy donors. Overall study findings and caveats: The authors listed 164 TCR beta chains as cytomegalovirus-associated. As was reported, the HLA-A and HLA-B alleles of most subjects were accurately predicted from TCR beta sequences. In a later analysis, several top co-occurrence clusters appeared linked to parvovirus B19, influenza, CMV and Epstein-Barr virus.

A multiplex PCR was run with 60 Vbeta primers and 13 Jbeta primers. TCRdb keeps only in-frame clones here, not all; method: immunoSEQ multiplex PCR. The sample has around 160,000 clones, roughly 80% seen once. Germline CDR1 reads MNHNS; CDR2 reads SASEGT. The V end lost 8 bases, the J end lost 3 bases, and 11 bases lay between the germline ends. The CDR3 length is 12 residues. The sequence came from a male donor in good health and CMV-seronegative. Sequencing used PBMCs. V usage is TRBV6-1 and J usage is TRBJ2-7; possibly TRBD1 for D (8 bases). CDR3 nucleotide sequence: TGTGCCAGCCACAGGGGGGGCTACGAGCAGTACTTC. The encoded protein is CASHRGGYEQYF.